These 14 T cell receptor beta chains were sequenced from one sample in a study of naive and memory T cell subsets. Two oligonucleotides, mixed equimolar, formed the beta constant-region primer covering TRBC1 and TRBC2. Ligated cDNA was amplified by four rounds of PCR with nested alpha and beta constant-region primers and SP2. TCRdb passed the UMI-ligation and nested PCR reads through MiXCR, listing each CDR3 protein once. The sample has about 120,000 distinct CDR3 sequences; 35% to 45% are singletons. Sequenced: central memory CD4+ T cells from blood. All receptors come from a human donor in good health.

The chain links TRBV5-1 to TRBJ2-5; the D is unclear. Looked up from germline, CDR1 is SGHRS and CDR2 is YFSETQ. This CDR3 has 13 amino acids. The germline V and J ends were trimmed by 5 bases and 2 bases, with 10 bases remaining between them. CDR3 sequence (DNA): TGCGCCAGCAGAAAGTGGCAGCAAGAGACCCAGTACTTC. This encodes CASRKWQQETQYF. The full variable domain, in which reference TRBV5-1 and TRBJ2-5 provide the parts outside the CDR3, is KAGVTQTPRYLIKTRGQQVTLSCSPISGHRSVSWYQQTPGQGLQFLFEYFSETQRNKGNFPGRFSGRQFSNSRSEMNVSTLELGDSALYLCASRKWQQETQYFGPGTRLLVL.

The chain joins TRBV9 to TRBJ2-1, with a weak D call TRBD1 (5 bases). CDR1 is SGDLS, CDR2 YYNGEE, per germline. The CDR3 loop spans 14 amino acids. The germline V and J ends were trimmed by 3 bases and 1 base, with 8 bases remaining between them. CDR3 nucleotides: TGTGCCAGCAGCGAACAGGTATCCTACAATGAGCAGTTCTTC. Protein product: CASSEQVSYNEQFF.

The chain carries TRBV7-9 and TRBJ1-5, with a possible D match to TRBD1 (5 bases). The CDR3 loop spans 16 amino acids. Deletions cut 4 bases from V and 4 bases from J, with 17 bases between. Germline values: CDR1 SEHNR, CDR2 FQNEAQ (reference sequence). The CDR3 loop reads CASSSWGGVRNQPQHF. DNA of the CDR3: TGTGCCAGCAGCTCTTGGGGGGGTGTTCGGAATCAGCCCCAGCATTTT.

This sequence joins TRBV6-1 and TRBJ1-1; no firm D call. V lost 2 bases and J 6 bases, leaving 13 bases between the germline ends. The CDR3 length is 14 residues. Germline V CDR1 and CDR2: MNHNS, SASEGT. The DNA of the CDR3 is TGTGCCAGCAGTGAACGTTGGGGTCCCGCTGAAGCTTTCTTT. As protein: CASSERWGPAEAFF.

The V and J genes are TRBV11-2 and TRBJ2-1; D not resolved. Trimming took off 1 base at V and 6 bases at J, with 13 bases between the two ends. The V gene's germline CDR1 is SGHAT and CDR2 FQNNGV. This CDR3 comprises 15 residues. The CDR3 DNA reads TGTGCCAGCAGCTTAGTTCCCCCCCCCGGCAATGAGCAGTTCTTC. It is translated as CASSLVPPPGNEQFF.

This clonotype turned up a few times. The gene calls are TRBV7-6 and TRBJ2-1; TRBD1 or TRBD2 may be the D gene (6 bases each). Germline lookup yields CDR1 SGHVS and CDR2 FNYEAQ. The CDR3 runs to 16 residues. V dropped 7 bases and J dropped 4 bases, with 20 bases sitting between them. CDR3 in amino acids: CASTLRGGGTYNEQFF. CDR3 sequence (DNA): TGTGCCAGCACTCTACGAGGGGGAGGCACGTACAATGAGCAGTTCTTC.

The genes are TRBV6-6 and TRBJ2-1; D call uncertain. Germline CDR1 reads MNHNY; CDR2 reads SVGAGI (reference sequence). V shed 0 bases and J shed 5 bases, with 11 bases lying between them. The CDR3 loop spans 15 amino acids. The CDR3 loop reads CASSYSGGWNNEQFF. The CDR3 coding sequence is TGTGCCAGCAGTTACTCTGGCGGATGGAACAATGAGCAGTTCTTC.

This chain uses TRBV19 with TRBJ2-1, with 8 positions matching TRBD1. Per the germline V gene, CDR1 is LNHDA and CDR2 is SQIVND (reference sequence). The V gene end was trimmed by 10 bases and the J gene end by 0 bases; junction bases not matched to a gene: 11. There are 16 residues in the CDR3. CDR3 in DNA: TGTGCCACCCTGAGTTCTGGACAGGGCTCCTACAATGAGCAGTTCTTC. Its protein is CATLSSGQGSYNEQFF. Supplemented by reference TRBV19 and TRBJ2-1, the full variable domain reads DGGITQSPKYLFRKEGQNVTLSCEQNLNHDAMYWYRQDPGQGLRLIYYSQIVNDFQKGDIAEGYSVSREKKESFPLTVTSAQKNPTAFYLCATLSSGQGSYNEQFFGPGTRLTVL.

V is TRBV6-6 and J is TRBJ2-7; tentative D call: TRBD1 (5 bases). The V and J ends lost 2 bases and 0 bases respectively, with 20 bases between them. The CDR3 sequence is 18 residues long. Germline V gene data show CDR1 as MNHNY and CDR2 as SVGAGI (reference sequence). CDR3 nucleotide sequence: TGTGCCAGCAGTTACCCGATTAGGGGCCCAATCATCTCCTACGAGCAGTACTTC. It codes for CASSYPIRGPIISYEQYF.

In its sample, this clonotype was seen a few times. V gene TRBV6-6 combines with J gene TRBJ1-4; possibly TRBD1 for D (5 bases). Germline CDR1 is MNHNY and CDR2 is SVGAGI (reference sequence). V was trimmed by 8 bases and J by 0 bases, leaving 19 bases between them. CDR3 length: 17 amino acids. CDR3 protein: CASERWGRSATNEKLFF. The CDR3 nucleotides read TGTGCCAGCGAGAGGTGGGGCAGAAGCGCAACTAATGAAAAACTGTTTTTT.

The table lists this clonotype with a few counts. This chain connects TRBV6-1 to TRBJ2-7, with 8 bases matching TRBD1. In germline, CDR1 is MNHNS, CDR2 SASEGT. The J segment lost 7 bases and the V segment lost 7 bases, leaving 6 bases of the junction unmatched. The CDR3 covers 12 residues. The CDR3 spells CASTTGGREQYF. CDR3 DNA sequence: TGTGCCAGCACTACAGGGGGTAGGGAGCAGTACTTC.

The J gene is TRBJ2-7, the V gene TRBV29-1, with 10 bases that match TRBD1. Germline V gene sequence: CDR1 SQVTM, CDR2 ANQGSEA. The CDR3 has 12 residues. With 6 bases clipped from V and 5 bases from J, the junction kept 4 bases outside the gene matches. The CDR3 DNA reads as TGCAGCGTGGGACAGGGGCGGAACGAGCAGTACTTC. Translation gives CSVGQGRNEQYF.

In this sample, this clonotype turned up a few times. For the CDR3, the DNA is TGCAGTGCTGATGATCGACGCTCTGGGGCCAACGTCCTGACTTTC. Its protein product is CSADDRRSGANVLTF. V gene TRBV20-1 combines with J gene TRBJ2-6; D gene ambiguous. Germline V gene data show CDR1 as DFQATT and CDR2 as SNEGSKA (reference sequence). Trimming removed 5 bases at V and 0 bases at J, with 11 bases between. This CDR3 spans 15 amino acids.

This clonotype was observed a handful of times. The V call is TRBV18, the J call TRBJ1-1; no clear D gene. CDR1 and CDR2 from the germline V gene are KGHSH and LQKENI. CDR3 length: 15 amino acids. V dropped 3 bases and J dropped 2 bases, with 13 bases sitting between them. As DNA, the CDR3 is TGTGCCAGCTCACCTTACTCGCAAGGAAACACTGAAGCTTTCTTT. It translates to CASSPYSQGNTEAFF.